The rows below give T cell receptor beta chains drawn from one sample of a study of blood T cell repertoires in COVID-19. The repertoire was sequenced with immunoSEQ multiplex PCR; TCRdb's copy has only in-frame clones and lacks some. This table has approximately 200,000 clones, around 90% appearing once. Material for sequencing was PBMCs or T cells enriched from blood (not recorded which). The receptors derive from a woman aged 30 to 39 who had recovered from COVID-19. Each CDR3 is given with its conserved first and last residue. The D gene is left open where the match is weak. Rows may omit the clone size; those that give it use once, few, many or a size class.

>TRBV19|16|TRBD2|TRBJ2-3|NA
CASSIRGVTSTDTQYF
TGTGCCAGTAGTATCCGGGGGGTAACTAGCACAGATACGCAGTATTTT
>TRBV7-9|14|TRBD1|TRBJ1-1|NA
CASSPGQGDTEAFF
TGTGCCAGCAGCCCCGGACAGGGGGACACTGAAGCTTTCTTT
>TRBV20-1|12|NA|TRBJ1-6|NA
CSASAYNSPLHF
TGCAGTGCTAGTGCTTATAATTCACCCCTCCACTTT
>TRBV30|13|TRBD1|TRBJ1-2|NA
CAWRDRGLSGYTF
TGTGCCTGGAGGGACAGGGGGCTGAGTGGCTACACCTTC
>TRBV6-1|16|NA|TRBJ2-1|NA
CASSEESSGPYNEQFF
TGTGCCAGCAGTGAAGAGAGTAGCGGTCCATACAATGAGCAGTTCTTC
>TRBV7-2|15|TRBD2|TRBJ2-1|NA
CASSLFPSGRDEQFF
TGTGCCAGCAGCTTGTTTCCTAGCGGGAGAGATGAGCAGTTCTTC
>TRBV7-8|15|NA|TRBJ1-1|few
CASSLARDMNTEAFF
TGTGCCAGCAGCTTAGCGAGGGACATGAACACTGAAGCTTTCTTT
>TRBV10-3|16|NA|TRBJ1-5|once
CAISESGQSRNQPQHF
TGTGCCATCAGTGAGTCCGGACAGTCTCGCAATCAGCCCCAGCATTTT
>TRBV7-2|14|NA|TRBJ1-1|NA
CASSNHRLNTEAFF
TGTGCCAGCAGTAACCACAGGTTGAACACTGAAGCTTTCTTT
>TRBV5-1|17|TRBD1|TRBJ1-1|NA
CASSLLGDRGQNTEAFF
TGCGCCAGCAGCTTATTAGGGGACAGGGGCCAGAACACTGAAGCTTTCTTT
>TRBV28|14|TRBD2|TRBJ2-7|NA
CASSLPGGRNEQYF
TGTGCCAGCAGCCTCCCGGGGGGGCGGAACGAGCAGTACTTC
>TRBV12-3/TRBV12-4|13|NA|TRBJ1-2|few
CASSFGGVIGYTF
TGTGCCAGCAGTTTCGGGGGGGTCATAGGCTACACCTTC
>TRBV3-1/TRBV3-2|17|TRBD1|TRBJ1-4|NA
CASSQEIPRGRAEKLFF
TGTGCCAGCAGCCAAGAGATTCCCAGGGGGCGGGCAGAAAAACTGTTTTTT
>TRBV10-3|16|NA|TRBJ2-7|NA
CAISESGGAGGYEQYF
TGTGCCATCAGTGAGTCGGGGGGGGCGGGCGGCTACGAGCAGTACTTC
>TRBV5-1|14|NA|TRBJ1-1|once
CASSLEGGDTEAFF
TGCGCCAGCAGCTTGGAGGGAGGTGACACTGAAGCTTTCTTT
>TRBV21-1|18|NA|TRBJ1-6|NA
CASSLSGQASSYNSPLHF
TGTGCCAGCAGCCTCTCGGGACAGGCAAGCTCCTATAATTCACCCCTCCACTTT
>TRBV29-1|12|NA|TRBJ1-1|NA
CSVHDGRGEAFF
TGCAGCGTTCACGACGGGAGAGGTGAAGCTTTCTTT